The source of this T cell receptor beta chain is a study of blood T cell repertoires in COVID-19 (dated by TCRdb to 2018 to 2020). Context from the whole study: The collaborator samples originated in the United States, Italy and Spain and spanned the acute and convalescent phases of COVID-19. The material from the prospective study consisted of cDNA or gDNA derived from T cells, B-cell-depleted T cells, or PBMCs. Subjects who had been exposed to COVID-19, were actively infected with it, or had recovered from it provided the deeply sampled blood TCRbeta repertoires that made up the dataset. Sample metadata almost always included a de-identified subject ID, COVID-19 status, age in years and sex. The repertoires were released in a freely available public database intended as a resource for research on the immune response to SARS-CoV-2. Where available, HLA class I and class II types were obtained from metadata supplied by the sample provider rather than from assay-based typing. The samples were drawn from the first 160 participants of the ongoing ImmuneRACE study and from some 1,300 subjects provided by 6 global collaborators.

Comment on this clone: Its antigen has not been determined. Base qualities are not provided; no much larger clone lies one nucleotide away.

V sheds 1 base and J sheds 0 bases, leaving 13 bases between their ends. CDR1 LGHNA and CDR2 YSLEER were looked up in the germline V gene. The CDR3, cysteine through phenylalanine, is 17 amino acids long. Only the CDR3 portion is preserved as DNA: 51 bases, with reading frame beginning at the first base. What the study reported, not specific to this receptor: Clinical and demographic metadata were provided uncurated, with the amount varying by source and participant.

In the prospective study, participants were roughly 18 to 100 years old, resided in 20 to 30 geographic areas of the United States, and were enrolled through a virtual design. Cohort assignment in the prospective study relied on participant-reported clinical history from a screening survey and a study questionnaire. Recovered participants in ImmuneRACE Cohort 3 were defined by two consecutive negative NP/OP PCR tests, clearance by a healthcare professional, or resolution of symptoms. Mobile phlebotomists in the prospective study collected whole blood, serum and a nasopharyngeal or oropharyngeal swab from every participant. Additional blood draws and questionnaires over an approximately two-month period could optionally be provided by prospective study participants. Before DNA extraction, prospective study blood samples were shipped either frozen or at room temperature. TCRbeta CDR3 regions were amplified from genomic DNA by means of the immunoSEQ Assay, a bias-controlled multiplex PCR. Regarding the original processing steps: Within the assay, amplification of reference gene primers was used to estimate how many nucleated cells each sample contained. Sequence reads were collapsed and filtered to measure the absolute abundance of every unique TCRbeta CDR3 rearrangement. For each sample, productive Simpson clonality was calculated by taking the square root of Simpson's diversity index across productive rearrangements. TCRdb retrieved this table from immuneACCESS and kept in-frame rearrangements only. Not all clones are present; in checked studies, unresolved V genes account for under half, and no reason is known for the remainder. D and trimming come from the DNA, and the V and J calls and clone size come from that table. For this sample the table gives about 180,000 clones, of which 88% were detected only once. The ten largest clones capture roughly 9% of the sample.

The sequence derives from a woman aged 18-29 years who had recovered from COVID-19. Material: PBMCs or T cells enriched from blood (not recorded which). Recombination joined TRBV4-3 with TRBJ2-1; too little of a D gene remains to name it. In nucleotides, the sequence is TGCGCCAGCAGCCAAGCCCCCACTCCGAGCTCCTACAATGAGCAGTTCTTC. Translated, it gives CASSQAPTPSSYNEQFF.